This TCR beta chain was recovered during a study of blood T cell repertoires in COVID-19 (dated by TCRdb to the early 2020s). At the level of the whole study: Samples covering the acute and convalescent phases of COVID-19 were provided by collaborators in the United States, Italy and Spain. The prospective study material was composed of cDNA or gDNA derived from T cells, B-cell-depleted T cells, or PBMCs. Subjects who had been exposed to COVID-19, were actively infected with it, or had recovered from it provided the deeply sampled blood TCRbeta repertoires that made up the dataset. A freely available public database, intended as a resource for researchers studying the immune response to SARS-CoV-2, is where the repertoires were released. Samples were obtained from the ongoing ImmuneRACE study (first 160 participants) and from 950 to 1,500 subjects provided by 6 global collaborators. The sample metadata nearly always contained a de-identified subject ID, COVID-19 status, age in years and sex. Where HLA class I and class II types were available, the types were taken from metadata supplied by the sample provider, not from assay-based typing. Overall study results and their limits: The quantity of clinical and demographic metadata differed by source and by participant and was supplied without curation.

As concerns this clone: The specificity of this receptor is unknown. No base quality values were provided; no much bigger clone lies one nucleotide off.

TCRbeta CDR3 regions were amplified from genomic DNA by means of the immunoSEQ Assay, a bias-controlled multiplex PCR. On the study's bioinformatics: The number of nucleated cells in each sample was estimated by amplification of reference gene primers within the assay. Sequence reads were collapsed and filtered to measure the absolute abundance of every unique TCRbeta CDR3 rearrangement. For each sample, productive Simpson clonality was calculated by taking the square root of Simpson's diversity index across productive rearrangements. Drawn from immuneACCESS, this table holds only the in-frame rearrangements with V and J called that TCRdb kept. Clones are partly lost; checked studies trace under half to an unresolved V gene and leave the rest unexplained. That table gives V, J and clone size, and the DNA gave D and trimming. Here the sample has over 400,000 clones; 70% to 90% occur a single time. Jointly, the top ten make up approximately 3% of the sample.

The collaborating institutions used their own protocols to collect whole blood in K2EDTA tubes. For TCRbeta analysis, collaborator samples were shipped as frozen whole blood, as isolated PBMCs, or as DNA extracted from either sample type. CDR1 SGHRS and CDR2 YFSETQ are derived from the germline V gene. Reading from cysteine to phenylalanine, the CDR3 counts 14 amino acids. The DNA shown is the 42-base CDR3, in frame from base 1. At the junction V is shortened by 2 bases and J by 5 bases, with 10 bases in between. The sequence joins TRBV5-1 to TRBJ1-4; no D gene is confidently identified. The source material was peripheral blood. This sequence was found in a human donor in a cohort sampled during active COVID-19. The CDR3 in this case is CASSFYSPNEKLFF. DNA sequence: TGCGCCAGCAGCTTCTACAGCCCAAATGAAAAACTGTTTTTT. With the rest looked up from the reference TRBV5-1 and TRBJ1-4 genes rather than sequenced, the full variable domain is KAGVTQTPRYLIKTRGQQVTLSCSPISGHRSVSWYQQTPGQGLQFLFEYFSETQRNKGNFPGRFSGRQFSNSRSEMNVSTLELGDSALYLCASSFYSPNEKLFFGSGTQLSVL.